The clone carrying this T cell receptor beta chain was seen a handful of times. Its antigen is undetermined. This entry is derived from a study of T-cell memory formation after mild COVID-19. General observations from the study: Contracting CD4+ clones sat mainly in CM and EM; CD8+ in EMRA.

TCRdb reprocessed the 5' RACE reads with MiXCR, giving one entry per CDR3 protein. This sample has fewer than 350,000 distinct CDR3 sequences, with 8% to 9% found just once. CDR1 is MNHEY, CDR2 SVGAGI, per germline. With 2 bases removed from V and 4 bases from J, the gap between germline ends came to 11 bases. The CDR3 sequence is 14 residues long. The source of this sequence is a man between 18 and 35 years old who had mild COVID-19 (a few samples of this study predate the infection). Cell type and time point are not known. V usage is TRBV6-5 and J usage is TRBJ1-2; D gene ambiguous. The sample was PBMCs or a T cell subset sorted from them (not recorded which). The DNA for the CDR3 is TGTGCCAGCAGTTACAGTTTGGGGTCCTATGGCTACACCTTC. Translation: CASSYSLGSYGYTF.